Listed below are T cell receptor beta chains from one sample, sequenced in a study of cytomegalovirus exposure and HLA in healthy donors. Assay used: immunoSEQ multiplex PCR; TCRdb lists only in-frame clones, some missing. The sample has about 100,000 clones, under 85% seen once. Sequencing input: PBMCs. Receptors originate from a male donor in good health and CMV-seronegative. Both conserved end residues are part of each CDR3. A D gene is named only where the DNA matches it firmly. The size entry is marked missing in some rows and otherwise reads once, few, many or a size class.

j_call	v_call	clone_size	d_call	cdr3_nt	cdr3_aa
TRBJ1-2	TRBV4-1	.	TRBD1	TGCGCCAGCAGCCAAGAGGGACAGGGGACTGTCTATGGCTACACCTTC	CASSQEGQGTVYGYTF
TRBJ2-1	TRBV28	.	TRBD2	TGTGCCAGCAGTTCGGGGAGCGGGAGCTGGTACAATGAGCAGTTCTTC	CASSSGSGSWYNEQFF
TRBJ2-7	TRBV7-2	.	TRBD2	TGTGCCAGCAGCGACGCCCTGGGACTAGCGGGAAAGTACGAGCAGTACTTC	CASSDALGLAGKYEQYF
TRBJ2-7	TRBV27	.	.	TGTGCCAGTTACACCCTGGACAGACCTTACGAGCAGTACTTC	CASYTLDRPYEQYF
TRBJ2-2	TRBV9	few	TRBD2	TGTGCCAGCAGCGTAGTAGGGACTAGCGGGAAGGGCGGGGAGCTGTTTTTT	CASSVVGTSGKGGELFF
TRBJ2-5	TRBV6-5	.	TRBD1	TGTGCCAGCAGTTACCAGGACAGGGTGTGGGAGACCCAGTACTTC	CASSYQDRVWETQYF
TRBJ1-6	TRBV4-1	.	TRBD1	TGCGCCAGCAGCCAAGATCATCGGGGACAGGGGATTGAATCACCCCTCCACTTT	CASSQDHRGQGIESPLHF
TRBJ2-3	TRBV27	.	TRBD2	TGTGCCAGCAGAGGGGCGGGGGTGAGGGGCACAGATACGCAGTATTTT	CASRGAGVRGTDTQYF
TRBJ2-7	TRBV7-2	.	TRBD2	TGTGCCAGCAGCCTAGGGGGGACTAGCTCCTACGAGCAGTACTTC	CASSLGGTSSYEQYF
TRBJ1-5	TRBV6-5	.	.	TGTGCCAGCAGTTCCCACCGAGATCAGCCCCAGCATTTT	CASSSHRDQPQHF
TRBJ2-5	TRBV4-1	.	TRBD2	TGCGCCAGCAGCCAAGATCCGGCTAGCGGAGAGACCCAGTACTTC	CASSQDPASGETQYF
TRBJ2-5	TRBV27	.	TRBD2	TGTGCCAGCAGTTTCCTTGGAGCGCGGGAGCAGTACTTC	CASSFLGAREQYF
TRBJ1-1	TRBV27	.	.	TGTGCCAGCAGCCGAGATAATTACCTCACTGAAGCTTTCTTT	CASSRDNYLTEAFF